The 15 T cell receptor beta chains below all came from one sample that was sequenced in a study of CXCR3-negative and CXCR3-positive naive CD8 T cells. The study, taken as a whole, reports: Relative to CXCR3-negative naive cells, CXCR3-positive naive cells had more hydrophobic TRB CDR3s.

For these TCRs, the target antigens are not known. The libraries of TRB cDNA were constructed through 5' RACE using UMI labels. No DNA is given; TCRdb re-called the 5' RACE reads and lists each CDR3 protein once. This listing includes 55,000 to 75,000 distinct CDR3 sequences. The material sequenced was naive CXCR3+ CD8+ T cells from blood. Indicated subset: CD45RO-CCR7+CD27+CD95- naive CD8+ T cells expressing CXCR3 (TNR3+). The source of these receptors is a human donor in good health. Some clones in this sample may be carry-over from other donors' samples.

The chain carries TRBV12-3 or TRBV12-4 and TRBJ2-1; absent DNA, TCRdb's TRBD2 call cannot be checked. This CDR3 is built from 14 residues. CDR3 region: CASTGPRDHNEQFF.

This chain's CDR3 is CSAQAQVSATHSYEQYF. V is TRBV20-1 and J is TRBJ2-7. The CDR3 length is 17 residues. Germline V gene data show CDR1 as DFQATT and CDR2 as SNEGSKA (reference sequence).

The J gene is TRBJ2-3, the V gene TRBV6-1; checking the TCRdb D call of TRBD2 is not possible without DNA. Germline loops: CDR1 MNHNS, CDR2 SASEGT. The CDR3 length is 17 residues. This chain's CDR3 is CASSLLAGGPPTDTQYF.

The chain links TRBV12-5 to TRBJ2-3; checking the TCRdb D call of TRBD1 is not possible without DNA. The CDR3 is 14 amino acids. Germline V gives CDR1 LGHNT, CDR2 FRNRAP. CDR3 loop: CASGFRRGPDTQYF.

The chain employs TRBV6-4 and TRBJ2-4; lacking DNA, the TRBD1 call made by TCRdb goes unchecked. CDR1 and CDR2 (germline): MRHNA, SNTAGT. The CDR3 spans 21 residues. The CDR3 loop is CASSDSYRTCNSGGAKNIQYF.

The chain employs TRBV29-1 and TRBJ2-3; no DNA is available, so the TRBD1 call from TCRdb remains unchecked. Germline CDR1 and CDR2: SQVTM and ANQGSEA. The CDR3 runs to 12 residues. The CDR3 here is CSVAPGADTQYF.

V and J are TRBV18 and TRBJ2-7; the D gene TCRdb calls, TRBD1, cannot be checked with no DNA. Germline CDR1 reads KGHSH; CDR2 reads LQKENI. The CDR3 contains 12 residues. Here the CDR3 reads CASSPGRVEQYF.

The chain combines TRBV20-1 with TRBJ1-1; TCRdb outputs TRBD1, but without DNA this stays unchecked. The CDR3 length is 18 residues. The germline V gene encodes CDR1 DFQATT and CDR2 SNEGSKA (reference sequence). The CDR3 protein is CSASNPPQGTGRNTEAFF.

This chain connects TRBV29-1 to TRBJ2-1; there is no DNA to check the TCRdb D call of TRBD1. Germline-derived CDR1 and CDR2 are SQVTM and ANQGSEA. The CDR3 loop spans 13 amino acids. CDR3 sequence: CSVDEGAGNEQFF.

This sequence joins TRBV7-8 and TRBJ2-7; TCRdb indicates TRBD2, and absent DNA this call remains unverified. In germline, CDR1 is SGHVS, CDR2 FQNEAQ. This CDR3 contains 16 residues. This CDR3 reads CASSLVFGRAPYEQYF.

The chain couples TRBV19 to TRBJ1-2. CDR1 is LNHDA, CDR2 SQIVND, per germline (reference sequence). The length of the CDR3 is 13 residues. This CDR3 reads CASSIDRDYGYTF.

This chain joins TRBV7-9 and TRBJ1-5. The CDR3 totals 13 residues. Germline V gene data show CDR1 as SEHNR and CDR2 as FQNEAQ (reference sequence). This CDR3 reads CASSGDRNQPQHF.

The V call is TRBV20-1, the J call TRBJ2-7. This CDR3 comprises 14 residues. The germline CDR1 and CDR2 sequences are DFQATT and SNEGSKA (reference sequence). The CDR3 is CSARDLELPYEQYF.

The chain joins TRBV6-5 to TRBJ2-3; TCRdb proposes TRBD1, but this gene call is untestable without DNA. Germline CDR1 reads MNHEY; CDR2 reads SVGAGI. CDR3 length equals 15 residues. CDR3 sequence: CASSYSNQGFYTQYF.

The chain joins TRBV28 to TRBJ1-5. The CDR3 is 12 amino acids. Germline CDR1 and CDR2: MDHEN and SYDVKM. CDR3 region: CASRGYNQPQHF.